This passage covers 8 T cell receptor beta chains from one sample sequenced in a study of cytotoxic CD8 clonotypes in ibrutinib-treated CLL. Method: immunoSEQ multiplex PCR; TCRdb's copy keeps in-frame clones and lacks some. The table includes more than 75,000 clones, approximately 80% detected once. The sequencing used PBMCs, collected after 24 months of ibrutinib treatment. The receptors originated from a human donor with chronic lymphocytic leukemia.

This clone turned up a few times. The CDR3 sequence is CASSFTPDTQYF. Here the CDR3 DNA reads TGTGCCAGCAGCTTTACCCCAGATACGCAGTATTTT. The rearrangement uses TRBV7-8 and TRBJ2-3; no clear D. This CDR3 region has 12 residues. Germline-derived CDR1 and CDR2 are SGHVS and FQNEAQ. The germline V and J ends were trimmed by 3 bases and 4 bases, with 5 bases remaining between them.

J is TRBJ1-2 and V is TRBV28; 8 nucleotides align to TRBD1. Germline CDR1 and CDR2: MDHEN and SYDVKM. This CDR3 is built from 13 residues. V dropped 5 bases and J dropped 5; count of bases not matched to a gene: 4. The CDR3 loop is CASSSTGGYGYTF. The CDR3 DNA reads TGTGCCAGCAGTAGCACAGGGGGGTATGGCTACACCTTC.

The V and J genes are TRBV4-3 and TRBJ1-1, with 7 bases that match TRBD1. Trimming took 0 bases from V and 0 from J; bases not matched to a gene: 7. CDR3 length equals 17 residues. In germline, CDR1 is LGHNA, CDR2 YSLEER. DNA for the CDR3: TGCGCCAGCAGCCAAGATCGGGACAGTTACATGAACACTGAAGCTTTCTTT. It translates to CASSQDRDSYMNTEAFF.

CDR3 protein: CASSYGQTGSYNEQFF. The CDR3 DNA is TGTGCCAGCAGCTACGGACAGACAGGCTCCTACAATGAGCAGTTCTTC. The rearrangement uses TRBV7-6 and TRBJ2-1; D is perhaps TRBD1 (6 bases). The CDR3 contains 16 residues. Germline values: CDR1 SGHVS, CDR2 FNYEAQ. With 4 bases removed from V and 0 bases from J, the gap between germline ends came to 13 bases.

The V gene is TRBV6-5, the J gene TRBJ1-3, with D possibly being TRBD1 (5 bases). The CDR3 length is 15 residues. The V and J ends lost 2 bases and 4 bases respectively, with 12 bases between them. Germline values: CDR1 MNHEY, CDR2 SVGAGI. The CDR3: CASSYGQGSGNTIYF. The CDR3 DNA reads as TGTGCCAGCAGTTACGGGCAGGGTTCGGGAAACACCATATATTTT.

The V gene is TRBV6-4, the J gene TRBJ2-4, with D unclear. Germline V lookup: CDR1 MRHNA, CDR2 SNTAGT. V was shortened by 3 bases and J by 7 bases, with 10 bases between the two germline ends. CDR3 size: 13 residues. The CDR3 DNA reads as TGTGCCAGCAGTGATGAGGCCGGGAACATTCAGTACTTC. Protein product: CASSDEAGNIQYF.

J is TRBJ2-7 and V is TRBV5-5; a weak D match, TRBD1 (6 bases). V lost 4 bases to trimming and J lost 3 bases, with 11 bases between them. The CDR3 has 13 residues. Looked up from germline, CDR1 is SGHKS and CDR2 is YYEKEE (reference sequence). CDR3 bases: TGTGCCAGCAGCCAGGACAGTAACTACGAGCAGTACTTC. This sequence encodes CASSQDSNYEQYF.

V usage is TRBV7-8 and J usage is TRBJ2-3; 12 bases fit TRBD2. Per germline, CDR1 SGHVS and CDR2 FQNEAQ. V lost 5 bases to trimming and J lost 11 bases; unmatched junction nucleotides: 11. This CDR3 region has 15 residues. The CDR3 region has the DNA TGTGCCAGCAGCCCTACTAGCGGGGGGCCTCCGCGGCAGTATTTT. Translation: CASSPTSGGPPRQYF.